A selection of T cell receptor beta chains follows, all from one sample in a study of T cells after yellow fever vaccination. TCRdb ran MiXCR on the 5' RACE reads and lists one entry per CDR3 protein. The table lists 300,000 to 350,000 distinct CDR3 sequences, roughly 4.3% of them singletons, with roughly a fifth in the top ten. Sequencing used PBMCs, obtained 15 days after the yellow fever booster vaccination. The receptors come from a man aged 18 to 35 who received the YFV17D yellow fever vaccine. CDR3s include the opening cysteine and the closing phenylalanine or tryptophan. The D gene is left open where the match is weak. A clone size is listed for some rows: how often the clone was seen (once, few, many), or a class if it is expanded.

size	V	D	J	DNA	CDR3
few	TRBV4-3	.	TRBJ2-3	TGCGCCAGCAGCCAACACACCGGGAGCACAGATACGCAGTATTTT	CASSQHTGSTDTQYF
many	TRBV4-3	.	TRBJ1-2	TGCGCCAGCAGCCAAGGGGCCTACTATGGCTACACCTTC	CASSQGAYYGYTF
few	TRBV4-3	TRBD1	TRBJ1-2	TGCGCCAGCAGCCGGGACGGGACAGTCTCGAGACCTCCTAACTATGGCTACACCTTC	CASSRDGTVSRPPNYGYTF
few	TRBV19	TRBD1	TRBJ1-5	TGTGCCAGTCGCGACAGGGGTGGCAATCAGCCCCAGCATTTT	CASRDRGGNQPQHF
.	TRBV3-1	.	TRBJ2-3	TGTGCCAGCAGCCAAGTTCAGATCACAGATACGCAGTATTTT	CASSQVQITDTQYF
many	TRBV7-2	TRBD1	TRBJ2-4	TGTGCCAGCAGCTTATACGCCCGGGGTAGGGGACAGATAGCCAAAAACATTCAGTACTTC	CASSLYARGRGQIAKNIQYF
few	TRBV7-8	.	TRBJ2-7	TGTGCCAGCAGCTCGGGGAGTGGGTACGAGCAGTACTTC	CASSSGSGYEQYF
.	TRBV18	.	TRBJ1-3	TGTGCCAGCTCACCGACTACAGACACCTCCTCTGGAAACACCATATATTTT	CASSPTTDTSSGNTIYF
many	TRBV5-1	.	TRBJ2-7	TGCGCCAGCAGCTCTGAGCGGCCGGCCTACGAGCAGTACTTC	CASSSERPAYEQYF
many	TRBV28	TRBD1	TRBJ1-5	TGTGCCAGCAGTTTACTCTGGGGACAGGGACGTCAGCCCCAGCATTTT	CASSLLWGQGRQPQHF
many	TRBV6-5	.	TRBJ2-1	TGTGCCAGCAGTTACTCGGATGGGTATGAGCAGTTCTTC	CASSYSDGYEQFF
.	TRBV7-8	.	TRBJ1-1	TGTGCCAGCAGCCGGACCTGGGGCAACACTGAAGCTTTCTTT	CASSRTWGNTEAFF
few	TRBV6-5	TRBD1	TRBJ2-1	TGTGCCAGCAGACAGACAGGGACGAATGAGCAGTTCTTC	CASRQTGTNEQFF
many	TRBV6-5	.	TRBJ2-7	TGTGCCAGCAGTTACACCTCCGGGTATTCGCTCTACGAGCAGTACTTC	CASSYTSGYSLYEQYF
many	TRBV7-9	.	TRBJ2-7	TGTGCCAGCAGCCAGGACAGCCGTCTCGGGTACGAGCAGTACTTC	CASSQDSRLGYEQYF
few	TRBV5-1	.	TRBJ1-1	TGCGCCAGCAGCTTGGGAGAGGGGGTGGACACTGAAGCTTTCTTT	CASSLGEGVDTEAFF
many	TRBV4-2	.	TRBJ2-5	TGTGCCAGCAGCCTTTCTCCCGGCAGCCAAGAGACCCAGTACTTC	CASSLSPGSQETQYF
many	TRBV5-1	.	TRBJ2-5	TGCGCCAGCAGCTTGCCGTCTCCAGAGACCCAGTACTTC	CASSLPSPETQYF
.	TRBV5-1	TRBD1	TRBJ2-7	TGCGCCAGCAGCTTCACACCGGGACAGCACTACGAGCAGTACTTC	CASSFTPGQHYEQYF
few	TRBV7-2	.	TRBJ1-2	TGTGCCAGCAGCCTCTCACCAGTTTCTAACTATGGCTACACCTTC	CASSLSPVSNYGYTF
.	TRBV28	.	TRBJ2-6	TGTGCCAGCAGTTTACCATTTCGGTACTCTGGGGCCAACGTCCTGACTTTC	CASSLPFRYSGANVLTF
few	TRBV10-3	.	TRBJ2-5	TGTGCCATCAGTGAGTTACTAGCCCGAGAGACCCAGTACTTC	CAISELLARETQYF
.	TRBV13	.	TRBJ2-7	TGTGCCAGCAGCTTAATCCCCCAACGCGACGAGCAGTACTTC	CASSLIPQRDEQYF
many	TRBV6-2/TRBV6-3	.	TRBJ1-5	TGTGCCAGCAGTTACAGGATCTATAGCAATCAGCCCCAGCATTTT	CASSYRIYSNQPQHF
many	TRBV7-2	.	TRBJ2-1	TGTGCCAGCAGCTTAGACTTGGCAGGGGATAATGAGCAGTTCTTC	CASSLDLAGDNEQFF
.	TRBV7-8	.	TRBJ1-1	TGTGCCAGCAGCTTAGACAGGCTATCGACTTTCTTT	CASSLDRLSTFF
many	TRBV10-2	.	TRBJ1-1	TGCGCCAGCAGGGGGGGCTGGATGAACACTGAAGCTTTCTTT	CASRGGWMNTEAFF
.	TRBV3-1	.	TRBJ2-2	TGTGCCAGCAGCCAGCAGGGGGGCCCCGGGGAGCTGTTTTTT	CASSQQGGPGELFF
many	TRBV7-9	.	TRBJ2-5	TGTGCCAGCACCTATCATCAGGGGAGGGATCAAGAGACCCAGTACTTC	CASTYHQGRDQETQYF
many	TRBV27	.	TRBJ1-6	TGTGCCAGCAGTGGAGAGGGTAGTTCACCCCTCCACTTT	CASSGEGSSPLHF
.	TRBV3-1	.	TRBJ2-4	TGTGCCAGCAGCCTAACAATAGGGGTAGGCAAAAACATTCAGTACTTC	CASSLTIGVGKNIQYF
few	TRBV19	.	TRBJ1-3	TGTGCCAGTAGCTCCGAATGGAGCTCTGGAAACACCATATATTTT	CASSSEWSSGNTIYF
few	TRBV5-1	TRBD2	TRBJ2-3	TGCGCCAGCAGCTTCGGAGCGGGGGAAACAGATACGCAGTATTTT	CASSFGAGETDTQYF
many	TRBV6-5	.	TRBJ1-2	TGTGCCAGCTCTCCAGACGGATCTAACTATGGCTACACCTTC	CASSPDGSNYGYTF
many	TRBV12-3/TRBV12-4	.	TRBJ1-5	TGTGCCAGCCGACCGGGACTAAACAATCAGCCCCAGCATTTT	CASRPGLNNQPQHF
few	TRBV5-4	TRBD1	TRBJ1-2	TGTGCCAGCAGGGCCGGGACAGGGGAGTATGGCTACACCTTC	CASRAGTGEYGYTF
few	TRBV18	TRBD1	TRBJ1-3	TGTGCCAGCTCACCAAGACAGGGCCCCGGAAACACCATATATTTT	CASSPRQGPGNTIYF
many	TRBV7-3	.	TRBJ2-7	TGTGCCAGCAGCTTATCGCGGGACCGCTCCTACGAGCAGTACTTC	CASSLSRDRSYEQYF
few	TRBV5-4	.	TRBJ2-1	TGTGCCAGCAGCAAACCGGGACAAGGCCAATACAATGAGCAGTTCTTC	CASSKPGQGQYNEQFF
few	TRBV28	.	TRBJ1-1	TGTGCCAGCAGTATTCGAGGGGGTAGCACTGAAGCTTTCTTT	CASSIRGGSTEAFF
few	TRBV5-1	TRBD2	TRBJ2-5	TGCGCCAGCAGCTTGGTGACTAGCGGCCAAAAAGGGGACCAGTACTTC	CASSLVTSGQKGDQYF
.	TRBV4-3	.	TRBJ2-2	TGCGCCAGCAGCCAAGATGGTCCGGACAACCTATACGGGGAGCTGTTTTTT	CASSQDGPDNLYGELFF
many	TRBV5-1	.	TRBJ1-1	TGCGCCAGCAGCTTGGCCATGACCGCTGAAGCTTTCTTT	CASSLAMTAEAFF
few	TRBV20-1	.	TRBJ2-7	TGCAGTGCAAGAGGTCCAAACTACGAGCAGTACTTC	CSARGPNYEQYF
many	TRBV7-9	.	TRBJ1-2	TGTGCCAGCAGCCAAGCTTGGGGCGCAGAGTATGGCTACACCTTC	CASSQAWGAEYGYTF
few	TRBV10-3	TRBD1	TRBJ1-4	TGTGCCATCAGTGGGAAGACAGGGATTAATGAAAAACTGTTTTTT	CAISGKTGINEKLFF
many	TRBV7-9	.	TRBJ1-1	TGTGCCAGCAGCTTCTCCAGAGAAGCTTTCTTT	CASSFSREAFF
many	TRBV7-2	TRBD1	TRBJ2-3	TGTGCCAGCAGCTCCGGGACAGGGGAGGTTACGCAGTATTTT	CASSSGTGEVTQYF
.	TRBV12-3/TRBV12-4	TRBD2	TRBJ2-1	TGTGCCAGCAGCCCAGCGGGGGTCATGTCCTACAATGAGCAGTTCTTC	CASSPAGVMSYNEQFF
few	TRBV5-6	.	TRBJ2-7	TGTGCCAGCAGCTATGCGGGAAGAACGGAGCAGTACTTC	CASSYAGRTEQYF
.	TRBV6-5	TRBD2	TRBJ2-7	TGTGCCAGCAGTTACTCGGCTAGCGGGGCCTACGAGCAGTACTTC	CASSYSASGAYEQYF
few	TRBV7-2	.	TRBJ1-2	TGTGCCAGCAGCCGTACAGGGAGTGTGTATGGCTACACCTTC	CASSRTGSVYGYTF
many	TRBV20-1	TRBD2	TRBJ2-3	TGCAGTGCTAGAGATGCCCTAGCGGGGGGTCACACAGATACGCAGTATTTT	CSARDALAGGHTDTQYF
few	TRBV5-1	.	TRBJ2-5	TGCGCCAGCAGCTTGGTAGGGGCTACGGAGACCCAGTACTTC	CASSLVGATETQYF
few	TRBV29-1	TRBD1	TRBJ1-5	TGCAGCGTTGGGGACAGAAATCAGCCCCAGCATTTT	CSVGDRNQPQHF
many	TRBV5-1	.	TRBJ1-1	TGCGCCAGCAGCTTCTCCGTCGGGACAAACACTGAAGCTTTCTTT	CASSFSVGTNTEAFF
many	TRBV29-1	TRBD2	TRBJ2-3	TGCAGCGTTGAAGTTACTAGCGGGGGGATCGGTACGCAGTATTTT	CSVEVTSGGIGTQYF
few	TRBV4-1	TRBD1	TRBJ1-5	TGCGCCAGCAGCCAAGATACAGGGGCGGGCCCCAAGCATTTT	CASSQDTGAGPKHF
few	TRBV9	.	TRBJ1-1	TGTGCCAGCAGCCCCGGGACGGTTCACACTGAAGCTTTCTTT	CASSPGTVHTEAFF